Listed here are 26 T cell receptor beta chains from one sample, sequenced in a study of cytomegalovirus exposure and HLA in healthy donors. Researchers ran the PCR with 60 Vbeta and 13 Jbeta primers. Sequencing used immunoSEQ multiplex PCR; TCRdb keeps in-frame clones, though not all of them. The sample includes about 130,000 clones, 8.5% seen only once; the top ten take 5.5%. Sequencing was done on a sample of PBMCs. These receptor sequences come from a man aged 40-55 years in good health and CMV-seronegative.

The chain couples TRBV5-4 to TRBJ2-7, with D maybe TRBD1 (6 bases). CDR3 length: 13 amino acids. Germline CDR1 reads SGHNT; CDR2 reads YYREEE (reference sequence). V was pared by 0 bases and J by 4 bases, with 8 bases between. CDR3 protein: CASSLAGTYEQYF. For the CDR3, the DNA is TGTGCCAGCAGCTTGGCCGGGACATACGAGCAGTACTTC.

Worth noting for this clone: Other DNA sequences in this specimen translate into the identical CDR3. J is TRBJ2-3 and V is TRBV9; 11 nucleotides line up with TRBD2. Germline CDR1 and CDR2: SGDLS and YYNGEE. The CDR3 has 15 amino acids. V trimming: 0 bases; J trimming: 3 bases; junction bases outside the gene matches: 0. As DNA, the CDR3 is TGTGCCAGCAGCGTAGTAGCGGGGGGGACAGATACGCAGTATTTT. Its protein is CASSVVAGGTDTQYF.

The chain combines TRBV5-4 with TRBJ2-1; perhaps TRBD2 as D (6 bases). V was shortened by 3 bases and J by 9 bases, with 16 bases between the two germline ends. This CDR3 has 14 residues. From germline, CDR1 is SGHNT and CDR2 YYREEE (reference sequence). CDR3 region: CASSSGGNKIEQFF. In DNA, the CDR3 is TGTGCCAGCAGCTCCGGGGGTAATAAGATTGAGCAGTTCTTC.

This clone was detected only a few times. The V call is TRBV28, the J call TRBJ1-2; D is unclear. The CDR3 is made up of 13 amino acids. The V end was cut by 4 bases, the J end by 1 base, with 7 bases between. Germline V gene lookup returns CDR1 MDHEN and CDR2 SYDVKM. CDR3 in DNA: TGTGCCAGCAGTTCCCGGGGTAACTATGGCTACACCTTC. This translates into CASSSRGNYGYTF.

This chain links TRBV7-2 with TRBJ2-1; D unresolved. Germline V gives CDR1 SGHTA, CDR2 FQGNSA. This CDR3 spans 12 amino acids. V dropped 6 bases and J dropped 7 bases, with 10 bases sitting between them. The CDR3 coding sequence is TGTGCCAGCAGGTTCGGTGCAAATGAGCAGTTCTTC. It encodes CASRFGANEQFF. Full variable domain (remainder filled in from reference TRBV7-2 and TRBJ2-1): GAGVSQSPSNKVTEKGKDVELRCDPISGHTALYWYRQSLGQGLEFLIYFQGNSAPDKSGLPSDRFSAERTGGSVSTLTIQRTQQEDSAVYLCASRFGANEQFFGPGTRLTVL.

For the CDR3, the DNA is TGTGCCAGCAGCTACAGGACACCTCGGAGTGAAAAACTGTTTTTT. Amino acids: CASSYRTPRSEKLFF. The V gene is TRBV6-6, the J gene TRBJ1-4; perhaps TRBD1 as D (5 bases). From germline, CDR1 is MNHNY and CDR2 SVGAGI (reference sequence). With 6 bases removed from V and 7 bases from J, the gap between germline ends came to 18 bases. The CDR3 runs to 15 residues.

The chain couples TRBV19 to TRBJ1-1; TRBD1 is a possible D gene (5 bases). CDR1 LNHDA and CDR2 SQIVND come from the germline V gene (reference sequence). Trimming shortened V by 5 bases and J by 5 bases, and 15 bases separated the two germline ends. This CDR3 region has 14 residues. CDR3 sequence: CASSQGQRGTEAFF. CDR3 coding DNA: TGTGCCAGTAGTCAGGGCCAAAGGGGAACTGAAGCTTTCTTT.

In DNA, the CDR3 is TGTGCCAGCAGTTTCTCCCGAGGGAACTACGAGCAGTACTTC. It encodes CASSFSRGNYEQYF. This rearrangement joins TRBV27 to TRBJ2-7; TRBD2 is a possible D gene (5 bases). CDR1 and CDR2 from the germline V gene are MNHEY and SMNVEV (reference sequence). The CDR3 consists of 14 residues. V was trimmed by 3 bases and J by 3 bases, leaving 12 bases between them.

V is TRBV10-3 and J is TRBJ1-4; a weak D match, TRBD1 (5 bases). Trimming took off 8 bases at V and 8 bases at J, with 15 bases between the two ends. Germline V CDR1 and CDR2: ENHRY, SYGVKD. The CDR3 has 13 residues. The CDR3 loop is CAIRDSAGEKLFF. In DNA, the CDR3 is TGTGCCATCCGGGACTCCGCGGGGGAAAAACTGTTTTTT.

The chain is built from TRBV21-1 and TRBJ2-7; TRBD2 reflects the table's D call only, with no check against the DNA. TRBV21-1 is flagged as a pseudogene. There are 14 residues in the CDR3. CDR3 bases: TGTGCCAGCAGCAAAGTCAGGGAGGGGAACGAGCAGTACTTC. Protein sequence: CASSKVREGNEQYF.

The rearrangement uses TRBV30 and TRBJ2-3; a weak D match, TRBD2 (6 bases). V gave up 5 bases and J gave up 6 bases, with 15 bases separating them. The CDR3 is made up of 13 amino acids. Germline assignment: CDR1 GTSNPN and CDR2 SVGIG (reference sequence). CDR3 nucleotide sequence: TGTGCCTGGGACATCGGGAGTTGGGATACGCAGTATTTT. Encoded protein: CAWDIGSWDTQYF.

The chain joins TRBV5-1 to TRBJ1-5; no reliable D call. Trimming shortened V by 2 bases and J by 6 bases, and 12 bases separated the two germline ends. Germline V lookup: CDR1 SGHRS, CDR2 YFSETQ. The CDR3 is made up of 14 amino acids. The CDR3 sequence: CASSFTGSGQPQHF. The CDR3 DNA follows: TGCGCCAGCAGCTTCACGGGGTCGGGTCAGCCCCAGCATTTT. The variable domain in full, with the rest retrieved from reference TRBV5-1 and TRBJ1-5, is KAGVTQTPRYLIKTRGQQVTLSCSPISGHRSVSWYQQTPGQGLQFLFEYFSETQRNKGNFPGRFSGRQFSNSRSEMNVSTLELGDSALYLCASSFTGSGQPQHFGDGTRLSIL.

This clone came up a few times. The chain uses TRBV5-4 and TRBJ2-3; the D gene is possibly TRBD2 (6 bases). The V gene's germline CDR1 is SGHNT and CDR2 YYREEE (reference sequence). The CDR3 totals 17 residues. V dropped 4 bases and J dropped 3 bases, with 21 bases sitting between them. The CDR3 DNA sequence: TGTGCCAGCAGCCACCCGGACTATAGCCAAGCGACAGATACGCAGTATTTT. It encodes CASSHPDYSQATDTQYF.

This chain uses TRBV10-2 with TRBJ2-1; 11 positions agree with TRBD2. Germline lookup yields CDR1 WSHSY and CDR2 SAAADI. The CDR3 totals 17 residues. With 4 bases clipped from V and 3 bases from J, the junction kept 8 bases outside the gene matches. The CDR3 DNA follows: TGCGCCAGCAGTGTGTCGCTAGCGGGGGGTGACTACAATGAGCAGTTCTTC. Its translation is CASSVSLAGGDYNEQFF.

The chain links TRBV11-2 to TRBJ2-3; tentative D call: TRBD2 (6 bases). The germline V gene encodes CDR1 SGHAT and CDR2 FQNNGV. The CDR3 consists of 16 residues. V lost 1 base and J lost 0, with 11 bases in between. The CDR3 protein is CASSLVPGTSTDTQYF. DNA for the CDR3: TGTGCCAGCAGCTTAGTCCCAGGGACTAGCACAGATACGCAGTATTTT. The full variable domain, its missing parts supplied by reference TRBV11-2 and TRBJ2-3, is EAGVAQSPRYKIIEKRQSVAFWCNPISGHATLYWYQQILGQGPKLLIQFQNNGVVDDSQLPKDRFSAERLKGVDSTLKIQPAKLEDSAVYLCASSLVPGTSTDTQYFGPGTRLTVL.

This clone was observed a handful of times. V is TRBV7-9 and J is TRBJ1-1, with unresolved D. Per the germline V gene, CDR1 is SEHNR and CDR2 is FQNEAQ (reference sequence). V lost 1 base, J lost 5 bases, and 11 bases lay in between. The CDR3 covers 14 residues. The CDR3 loop reads CASSLVGSGTEAFF. The DNA of the CDR3 is TGTGCCAGCAGCTTAGTTGGCTCGGGGACTGAAGCTTTCTTT.

The gene calls are TRBV27 and TRBJ1-3, with D unclear. V was pared by 5 bases and J by 0 bases, with 11 bases between. Germline V gene data show CDR1 as MNHEY and CDR2 as SMNVEV (reference sequence). The CDR3 length is 15 residues. The CDR3 here is CASSRGGSSGNTIYF. The DNA of the CDR3 is TGTGCCAGCAGTCGCGGAGGGAGCTCTGGAAACACCATATATTTT.

This clone has a handful of counts. The gene calls are TRBV29-1 and TRBJ1-1, with a tentative D call TRBD1 (5 bases). Germline V lookup: CDR1 SQVTM, CDR2 ANQGSEA. Trimming cost V 4 bases and J 11 bases, with 14 bases left between them. CDR3 size: 11 residues. For the CDR3, the DNA is TGCAGCGTTGCTTTCCAGGGATGGGCTTTCTTT. Amino acids: CSVAFQGWAFF.

This clone has a handful of counts. The rearrangement joins TRBV28 to TRBJ1-2; D is undetermined. Germline V lookup: CDR1 MDHEN, CDR2 SYDVKM. V was pared by 2 bases and J by 8 bases, with 12 bases between. This CDR3 contains 13 residues. This chain's CDR3 is CASSLGEARGYTF. As DNA, the CDR3 is TGTGCCAGCAGTTTAGGGGAGGCTAGAGGCTACACCTTC.

This chain joins TRBV5-4 and TRBJ2-3; D perhaps matches TRBD2 (5 bases). Trimming shortened V by 3 bases and J by 3 bases, and 14 bases separated the two germline ends. Germline CDR1 SGHNT, CDR2 YYREEE (reference sequence). The CDR3 length is 15 residues. The DNA of the CDR3 is TGTGCCAGCAGCTCTTCGACACCGGGGACAGATACGCAGTATTTT. It codes for CASSSSTPGTDTQYF.

Only a few counts were recorded for this clone. Other DNA sequences of this sample code for an identical CDR3. V is TRBV5-5 and J is TRBJ1-4; D unresolved. CDR1 is SGHKS, CDR2 YYEKEE, per germline (reference sequence). V was cut by 0 bases and J by 0 bases, with 9 bases left in between. The CDR3 is 16 amino acids. The CDR3 bases are TGTGCCAGCAGCTTGGGAGCGTCCCCAACTAATGAAAAACTGTTTTTT. Residues: CASSLGASPTNEKLFF.

This chain connects TRBV19 to TRBJ1-2; D call uncertain. Germline V gene sequence: CDR1 LNHDA, CDR2 SQIVND (reference sequence). The CDR3 has 12 amino acids. Trimming left V 5 bases short and J 7 bases short, with 11 bases between. CDR3 nucleotide sequence: TGTGCCAGTAGTGTTTTTTCGGGTGGCTACACCTTC. Protein: CASSVFSGGYTF.

The rearrangement uses TRBV6-7 and TRBJ2-7, with 8 bases identical to TRBD1. TRBV6-7 is an ORF, with its function uncertain. This CDR3 contains 16 residues. Unmatched junction bases numbered 14, after V lost 3 bases and J lost 7 bases. The CDR3, as DNA: TGTGCCAGCAGTTATTGTTTAGGACAGGGAGGTTTGGAGCAGTACTTC. It specifies CASSYCLGQGGLEQYF.

The chain is built from TRBV6-6 and TRBJ2-1, with D possibly being TRBD2 (7 bases). V dropped 5 bases and J dropped 0 bases, with 11 bases sitting between them. The CDR3 runs to 15 residues. CDR1 is MNHNY and CDR2 is SVGAGI in the germline V gene (reference sequence). CDR3 region: CASSNGGPSYNEQFF. As DNA, the CDR3 is TGTGCCAGCAGTAACGGGGGGCCCTCCTACAATGAGCAGTTCTTC.

The rearrangement links TRBV5-6 to TRBJ1-1; the D gene is possibly TRBD1 (6 bases). This CDR3 is 16 amino acids long. Germline V gene sequence: CDR1 SGHDT, CDR2 YYEEEE. With 4 bases removed from V and 0 bases from J, the gap between germline ends came to 16 bases. CDR3 amino acids: CASSPLTGAMNTEAFF. DNA for the CDR3: TGTGCCAGCAGCCCTCTGACAGGCGCTATGAACACTGAAGCTTTCTTT.

This clone showed up just a few times. The chain employs TRBV6-6 and TRBJ2-5; no clear D gene. The last part of the DNA fits TRBJ2-7 better; the J call may be wrong. The CDR3 is 13 amino acids. CDR1 and CDR2 (germline): MNHNY, SVGAGI (reference sequence). CDR3 coding DNA: TGTGCCAGCAGTTATCCGAGCTCCTACGAGCAGTACTTC. It codes for CASSYPSSYEQYF.